These 10 T cell receptor beta chains came from one sample sequenced in a study of CD8+ T cells in alopecia areata. Specified treatment: oral pan-JAK inhibitor, 5-10 mg twice daily. In each case, RNA was isolated and then reverse transcribed into cDNA as the sequencing template. Measured with immunoSEQ multiplex PCR; TCRdb has only the in-frame clones, and not every one. The sample carries about 280,000 clones, 55% to 70% recorded once. The specimen was CD4+ T cells sorted from blood, collected at week 24, from a patient treated with tofacitinib. The receptor set was obtained from a human donor with alopecia areata.

This clone turned up a few times. The rearrangement joins TRBV29-1 to TRBJ1-2; no definite D call. This CDR3 comprises 13 residues. Germline V gene lookup returns CDR1 SQVTM and CDR2 ANQGSEA. Trimming stripped 4 bases from V and 4 bases from J, with 13 bases between. The CDR3 here is CSVAANVIYGYTF. The CDR3 coding sequence is TGCAGCGTTGCAGCGAATGTAATCTATGGCTACACCTTC. The whole variable domain, remainder taken from reference TRBV29-1 and TRBJ1-2, is SAVISQKPSRDICQRGTSLTIQCQVDSQVTMMFWYRQQPGQSLTLIATANQGSEATYESGFVIDKFPISRPNLTFSTLTVSNMSPEDSSIYLCSVAANVIYGYTFGSGTRLTVV.

This clone was detected only a few times. The chain joins TRBV7-2 to TRBJ2-4; tentatively, D is TRBD2 (6 bases). The CDR3 contains 13 residues. Trimming took off 1 base at V and 9 bases at J, with 10 bases between the two ends. The germline gives CDR1 SGHTA, CDR2 FQGNSA. CDR3 nucleotides: TGTGCCAGCAGCTTAGACGGGAGCGGCATTCAGTACTTC. Translated: CASSLDGSGIQYF.

J is TRBJ2-5 and V is TRBV29-1; possible D gene TRBD2, 6 bases. CDR3 length: 13 amino acids. Trimming cost V 7 bases and J 7 bases, with 19 bases left between them. The germline gives CDR1 SQVTM, CDR2 ANQGSEA. CDR3 sequence reads: CSAAGPPLGTQYF. DNA of the CDR3: TGCAGCGCGGCGGGACCGCCCCTGGGGACCCAGTACTTC.

V gene TRBV6-5 combines with J gene TRBJ2-1; no definite D call. The CDR3 loop spans 13 amino acids. The V end lost 1 base, the J end lost 5 bases, and 6 bases lay between the germline ends. Per germline, CDR1 MNHEY and CDR2 SVGAGI. The CDR3 sequence: CASSYLQHNEQFF. The CDR3, as DNA: TGTGCCAGCAGTTACTTACAGCACAATGAGCAGTTCTTC.

CDR3 DNA sequence: TGTGCCAGCAGCCCCAGTCTGGTTGGGGCCAACGTCCTGACTTTC. Amino acid sequence: CASSPSLVGANVLTF. The chain has TRBV9 and TRBJ2-6, with D unresolved. CDR1 SGDLS and CDR2 YYNGEE come from the germline V gene. The CDR3 runs 15 residues. Trimming took 4 bases from V and 3 from J, leaving 11 bases between them.

The chain recombines TRBV28 with TRBJ1-3, with D perhaps TRBD1 (6 bases). In germline, CDR1 is MDHEN, CDR2 SYDVKM. The CDR3 runs to 16 residues. Trimming took off 4 bases at V and 1 base at J, with 14 bases between the two ends. CDR3 sequence: CASSSYRATSGNTIYF. In nucleotides, the CDR3 is TGTGCCAGCAGTTCCTACAGGGCGACTTCTGGAAACACCATATATTTT.

The genes are TRBV5-6 and TRBJ1-2, with TRBD1 as a possible D gene (5 bases). The ends were cut back, 1 base at V and 10 bases at J, with 14 bases in the middle. This CDR3 has 13 residues. Germline lookup yields CDR1 SGHDT and CDR2 YYEEEE. CDR3 loop: CASSLLAGNIYTF. In DNA form, the CDR3 reads TGTGCCAGCAGCTTGTTGGCAGGGAATATCTACACCTTC. The whole variable domain, filled in from reference TRBV5-6 and TRBJ1-2, reads DAGVTQSPTHLIKTRGQQVTLRCSPKSGHDTVSWYQQALGQGPQFIFQYYEEEERQRGNFPDRFSGHQFPNYSSELNVNALLLGDSALYLCASSLLAGNIYTFGSGTRLTVV.

This chain uses TRBV18 with TRBJ2-1; 8 positions agree with TRBD1. From germline, CDR1 is KGHSH and CDR2 LQKENI. There are 15 residues in the CDR3. V shed 0 bases, J shed 5 bases, and the junction held 3 bases outside the gene matches. CDR3 protein: CASSPPTGGNNEQFF. CDR3 in DNA: TGTGCCAGCTCACCACCTACAGGGGGTAACAATGAGCAGTTCTTC.

The rearrangement joins TRBV28 to TRBJ1-2; TRBD1 matches at 7 bases. The CDR3 is 14 amino acids. V trimming: 8 bases; J trimming: 8 bases; junction bases outside the gene matches: 14. Per the germline V gene, CDR1 is MDHEN and CDR2 is SYDVKM. The CDR3 spells CASALLTGSWGYTF. The DNA of the CDR3 is TGTGCCAGCGCACTATTGACAGGGTCTTGGGGCTACACCTTC.

This sequence joins TRBV30 and TRBJ2-7; 9 bases agree with TRBD1. V lost 2 bases, J lost 2 bases, and 7 bases stayed unmatched. CDR1 is GTSNPN and CDR2 is SVGIG in the germline V gene (reference sequence). This CDR3 comprises 15 residues. The CDR3 region has the DNA TGTGCCTGGAGTCCCCCCGGGACAGGGCCCTACGAGCAGTACTTC. The encoded protein is CAWSPPGTGPYEQYF.